This is a list of T cell receptor beta chains from one sample in a study of post-analysis software for immune sequencing data. Each CDR3 protein is one row after TCRdb ran MiXCR on the PCR reads. The repertoire holds about 540,000 distinct CDR3 sequences, with about a third as singletons. The specimen sequenced was blood. These receptors were obtained from a girl under 18 with multiple sclerosis. CDR3s include the opening cysteine and the closing phenylalanine or tryptophan. Each record gives: clone size, D gene, J gene, V gene, CDR3 DNA, CDR3 protein. The D gene is left open where the match is weak. Not all rows give a size; the values are once, few, many and, for expanded clones, a class.

size: few
D: .
J: TRBJ2-3
V: TRBV7-3
DNA: TGTGCCAGCAGCGTCAACTCGCAGGGGGGCACGCAGTATTTT
CDR3: CASSVNSQGGTQYF

size: .
D: .
J: TRBJ2-7
V: TRBV20-1
DNA: TGCAGTGCTAGTCAGCGGGTCAGCTCCTACGAGCAGTACTTC
CDR3: CSASQRVSSYEQYF

size: .
D: .
J: TRBJ2-6
V: TRBV5-1
DNA: TGCGCCAGCAGCTTTACCGGCCCTCCGGGACATCGCACTGGGGCCAACGTCCTGACTTTC
CDR3: CASSFTGPPGHRTGANVLTF

size: .
D: TRBD2
J: TRBJ2-1
V: TRBV5-1
DNA: TGCGCCAGCAGCCATACTAGCGGGGGGGCCGGGGAGAATGAGCAGTTCTTC
CDR3: CASSHTSGGAGENEQFF

size: .
D: .
J: TRBJ1-1
V: TRBV5-1
DNA: TGCGCCAGCAGATTAACCGGGACACCCTACACTGAAGCTTTCTTT
CDR3: CASRLTGTPYTEAFF

size: few
D: .
J: TRBJ1-5
V: TRBV6-6
DNA: TGTGCCAGCACTAGAGACGGAAATAGCAATCAGCCCCAGCATTTT
CDR3: CASTRDGNSNQPQHF

size: once
D: TRBD1
J: TRBJ1-4
V: TRBV6-1
DNA: TGTGCCAGCAGTCGGGACAGCGTTGCAACTAATGAAGAACTGTTTTTT
CDR3: CASSRDSVATNEELFF

size: .
D: .
J: TRBJ2-7
V: TRBV27
DNA: TGTGCCAGCGAAGGGACGCTTAGCCTCGAGCAGTACTTC
CDR3: CASEGTLSLEQYF

size: few
D: TRBD1
J: TRBJ1-2
V: TRBV3-1
DNA: TGTGCCAGCAGCCTTACTCCCCGGGGGGACAGCTTATTCTATGGCTACACCTTC
CDR3: CASSLTPRGDSLFYGYTF

size: few
D: TRBD2
J: TRBJ2-5
V: TRBV29-1
DNA: TGCAGCGTCGAAGTCTTTAGCGGGCGTTTTGAGACCCAGTACTTC
CDR3: CSVEVFSGRFETQYF

size: once
D: .
J: TRBJ2-6
V: TRBV20-1
DNA: TGCAGTACTAGAGAAGCCCTATCTGGGGCCAACGTCCTGACTTTC
CDR3: CSTREALSGANVLTF

size: few
D: TRBD1
J: TRBJ1-2
V: TRBV20-1
DNA: TGCAGTGCTGAAGAGACAGGGGCGAACTATGGCTACACCTTC
CDR3: CSAEETGANYGYTF

size: few
D: TRBD2
J: TRBJ2-5
V: TRBV5-1
DNA: TGCGCCAGCAGTCCCGGCCTACTAGCGGGGGCTCAAGAGACCCAGTACTTC
CDR3: CASSPGLLAGAQETQYF

size: .
D: TRBD1
J: TRBJ2-5
V: TRBV7-2
DNA: TGTGCCAGCAGCTCAGGGGGCAGACACCCAGGTGGAGAGACCCAGTACTTC
CDR3: CASSSGGRHPGGETQYF

size: many
D: .
J: TRBJ2-5
V: TRBV7-8
DNA: TGTGCCAGCAGCCCAGGGATACAAGAGACCCAGTACTTC
CDR3: CASSPGIQETQYF

size: .
D: TRBD1
J: TRBJ2-1
V: TRBV5-1
DNA: TGCGCCAGCAGCGTGGTCCAGGGGGTTCAAGCCTACAATGAGCAGTTCTTC
CDR3: CASSVVQGVQAYNEQFF

size: few
D: TRBD1
J: TRBJ2-7
V: TRBV5-1
DNA: TGCGCCAGCAGCTCCCCTTTGACAGGGACCTACGAGCAGTACTTC
CDR3: CASSSPLTGTYEQYF

size: .
D: TRBD1
J: TRBJ2-3
V: TRBV7-9
DNA: TGTGCCAGCAGCGTACAGGGGCCCACAGATACGCAGTATTTT
CDR3: CASSVQGPTDTQYF

size: .
D: .
J: TRBJ2-5
V: TRBV5-1
DNA: TGCGCCAGCAGCTTGGCCGGGGGTCTAGGACAAGAGACCCAGTACTTC
CDR3: CASSLAGGLGQETQYF

size: .
D: .
J: TRBJ1-6
V: TRBV4-2
DNA: TGTGCCAGCAGCCAAGTCGCCGGAGAAAATAATTCACCCCTCCACTTT
CDR3: CASSQVAGENNSPLHF

size: .
D: .
J: TRBJ2-4
V: TRBV6-1
DNA: TGTGCCAGCACGGGCCGGGGGACCTTGGAAAACATTCAGTACTTC
CDR3: CASTGRGTLENIQYF

size: .
D: .
J: TRBJ1-5
V: TRBV2
DNA: TGTGCCAGCAGTGAAGGGGTACGGGGGAATAGCAATCAGCCCCAGCATTTT
CDR3: CASSEGVRGNSNQPQHF

size: .
D: TRBD2
J: TRBJ2-2
V: TRBV7-2
DNA: TGTGCCAGCAGGCCTAGCGGGGGGGCCGGGGAGCTGTTTTTT
CDR3: CASRPSGGAGELFF

size: .
D: .
J: TRBJ1-2
V: TRBV19
DNA: TGTGCCAGTAGTAGGAGGAACTATGGCTACACCTTC
CDR3: CASSRRNYGYTF

size: many
D: .
J: TRBJ2-3
V: TRBV6-1
DNA: TGTGCCAGCAGGGGCGCGGATACGCAGTATTTT
CDR3: CASRGADTQYF

size: few
D: TRBD2
J: TRBJ2-3
V: TRBV5-1
DNA: TGCGCCAGCAGCCCCGGAGTAGCGGGGGCAGATACGCAGTATTTT
CDR3: CASSPGVAGADTQYF

size: .
D: TRBD1
J: TRBJ2-6
V: TRBV5-1
DNA: TGCGCCAGCAGCTCAAGGACAGGAGACACTGAAGCTTTC
CDR3: CASSSRTGDTEAF

size: .
D: TRBD1
J: TRBJ1-2
V: TRBV6-5
DNA: TGTGCCAGCAGTTACTCGTCGGGCAGGGGGTATGGCTACACCTTC
CDR3: CASSYSSGRGYGYTF

size: .
D: TRBD1
J: TRBJ1-1
V: TRBV4-1
DNA: TGCGCCAGCAGCCAAGAGTGGACAGGGATGAACACTGAAGCTTTCTTT
CDR3: CASSQEWTGMNTEAFF

size: .
D: .
J: TRBJ1-2
V: TRBV20-1
DNA: TGCAGTGCTAGCGCTCGCGAGGAAAATAACTATGGCTACACCTTC
CDR3: CSASAREENNYGYTF

size: .
D: .
J: TRBJ1-1
V: TRBV7-2
DNA: TGTGCCAGCAGCTTAGATGACCGGGACACTGAAGCTTTCTTT
CDR3: CASSLDDRDTEAFF

size: .
D: .
J: TRBJ2-1
V: TRBV20-1
DNA: TGCAGTGCTAGAGGATCCCCCGGGACCGAGAGCTCCTACAATGAGCAGTTCTTC
CDR3: CSARGSPGTESSYNEQFF

size: .
D: TRBD2
J: TRBJ2-2
V: TRBV5-4
DNA: TGTGCCAGCAGCTCCGGGACTAGCGGGTTCTCCGGGGAGCTGTTTTTT
CDR3: CASSSGTSGFSGELFF

size: .
D: .
J: TRBJ2-1
V: TRBV25-1
DNA: TGTGCCAGCAGTGATCCCAGGAGCAGCTCCTACAATGAGCAGTTCTTC
CDR3: CASSDPRSSSYNEQFF

size: .
D: TRBD2
J: TRBJ2-7
V: TRBV18
DNA: TGTGCCAGCTCACCTGGACTAGCGCGGGGCGAGCAGTACTTC
CDR3: CASSPGLARGEQYF

size: few
D: .
J: TRBJ2-5
V: TRBV6-2/TRBV6-3
DNA: TGTGCCAGCAGTTATCCGGAGACCCAGTACTTC
CDR3: CASSYPETQYF

size: .
D: .
J: TRBJ1-6
V: TRBV25-1
DNA: TGTGCCAGCAGTGCTGGGGGAAATTCACCCCTCCACTTT
CDR3: CASSAGGNSPLHF

size: many
D: TRBD2
J: TRBJ2-4
V: TRBV10-2
DNA: TGCGCCAGCAAGCCGGGACTAGCGCTAGCCAAAAACATTCAGTACTTC
CDR3: CASKPGLALAKNIQYF

size: few
D: .
J: TRBJ2-3
V: TRBV7-9
DNA: TGTGCCAGCAGCCCGGGACTGGCCCCAACAGATACGCAGTATTTT
CDR3: CASSPGLAPTDTQYF

size: .
D: TRBD1
J: TRBJ2-7
V: TRBV29-1
DNA: TGCAGCGTCGGGACAGGGGAGAGGTACGAGCAGTACTTC
CDR3: CSVGTGERYEQYF

size: .
D: TRBD2
J: TRBJ2-1
V: TRBV20-1
DNA: TGCAGTGCTACTAGCGGGCGATACTACAATGAGCAGTTCTTC
CDR3: CSATSGRYYNEQFF

size: .
D: TRBD2
J: TRBJ2-3
V: TRBV5-1
DNA: TGCGCCAGCAGCAAGCGGGGTCCCACAGATACGCAGTATTTT
CDR3: CASSKRGPTDTQYF

size: .
D: .
J: TRBJ2-7
V: TRBV28
DNA: TGTGCCAGCAGGGGCGGGACTCCCTGCCACGAGCAGTACTTC
CDR3: CASRGGTPCHEQYF

size: few
D: TRBD2
J: TRBJ2-7
V: TRBV7-2
DNA: TGTGCCACCTCCCTGTGGGGGGGGTACGAGCAGTACTTC
CDR3: CATSLWGGYEQYF

size: .
D: TRBD2
J: TRBJ2-7
V: TRBV9
DNA: TGTGCCAGCAGCGCCCTAGCGGGGGGTAGCTCCTACGAGCAGTACTTC
CDR3: CASSALAGGSSYEQYF

size: .
D: .
J: TRBJ1-1
V: TRBV21-1
DNA: TGTGCCAGCAGCCCCCCGGACAGGGAGGTAACTGAAGCTTTCTTT
CDR3: CASSPPDREVTEAFF

size: .
D: .
J: TRBJ1-2
V: TRBV7-9
DNA: TGTGCCAGCAGCTCAGAAGCGGGCCTAGAAATTAACTATGGCTACACCTTC
CDR3: CASSSEAGLEINYGYTF

size: many
D: .
J: TRBJ2-7
V: TRBV20-1
DNA: TGCAGTGCCCGCCGGGACGGGACCTACGAGCAGTACTTC
CDR3: CSARRDGTYEQYF

size: .
D: .
J: TRBJ1-1
V: TRBV5-1
DNA: TGCGCCAGCAGCTTGGTTGTCAGTACGAACACTGAAGCTTTCTTT
CDR3: CASSLVVSTNTEAFF

size: .
D: .
J: TRBJ1-1
V: TRBV4-1
DNA: TGCGCCAGCAGCCATAGACGGGTGAACACTGAAGCTTTCTTT
CDR3: CASSHRRVNTEAFF

size: few
D: .
J: TRBJ2-1
V: TRBV29-1
DNA: TGCAGCGTCGGCGCAGGGAACAATGAGCAGTTCTTC
CDR3: CSVGAGNNEQFF

size: .
D: TRBD2
J: TRBJ2-5
V: TRBV5-6
DNA: TGTGCCAGCAGCTCCCCCAGTGGGAGGGAGGAACAAGAGACCCAGTACTTC
CDR3: CASSSPSGREEQETQYF

size: .
D: TRBD2
J: TRBJ2-1
V: TRBV7-3
DNA: TGTGCCAGCAGCTCGGGACTAGCGGGACCAAATGAGCAGTTCTTC
CDR3: CASSSGLAGPNEQFF

size: few
D: TRBD1
J: TRBJ1-4
V: TRBV9
DNA: TGTGCCAGCAGCGCTGACAGGGGTTATGAAAAACTGTTTTTT
CDR3: CASSADRGYEKLFF

size: .
D: .
J: TRBJ2-5
V: TRBV6-2/TRBV6-3
DNA: TGTGCCGGCACCTCGTCCGAGTTGGGAGAGACCCAGTACTTC
CDR3: CAGTSSELGETQYF

size: few
D: .
J: TRBJ2-3
V: TRBV5-1
DNA: TGCGCCAGCAGCCTTATCACTACTAGCACAGATACGCAGTATTTT
CDR3: CASSLITTSTDTQYF

size: .
D: .
J: TRBJ1-1
V: TRBV18
DNA: TGTGCCAGCTCACCAACCGGTCTGGGCATGAACACTGAAGCTTTCTTT
CDR3: CASSPTGLGMNTEAFF

size: .
D: TRBD2
J: TRBJ2-5
V: TRBV5-1
DNA: TGCGCCAGCAGCCCGGATGCGACGGGGGGGCTACTAGAGACCCAGTACTTC
CDR3: CASSPDATGGLLETQYF

size: few
D: .
J: TRBJ1-2
V: TRBV12-3/TRBV12-4
DNA: TGTGCCAGCAGCAACACAGGGTATGGCTACACCTTC
CDR3: CASSNTGYGYTF

size: .
D: TRBD1
J: TRBJ2-5
V: TRBV5-1
DNA: TGCGCCAGCAGCCGGGACAGGGGGCGAGGTGGCCAAGAGACCCAGTACTTC
CDR3: CASSRDRGRGGQETQYF